This T cell receptor beta chain was sequenced during a study of beta chain features in type 1 diabetes. All of the isolated RNA was reverse transcribed, so expressed TCRB transcripts were sequenced. The assay was immunoSEQ multiplex PCR, and TCRdb's table has in-frame clones only and misses some. Among hundreds of thousands of clones, roughly 8.8% were seen once, and the ten largest hold 1%. The CDR3 is made up of 13 amino acids. V was trimmed by 3 bases and J by 5 bases, leaving 10 bases between them. Germline V gene lookup returns CDR1 MDHEN and CDR2 SYDVKM. This clone was detected only once. The antigen is undetermined. Findings of the study overall: Among all four CD4+ subsets, Type 1 diabetes patients had TCRB CDR3s that were moderately but significantly shorter.

The rearrangement uses TRBV28 and TRBJ2-5; TRBD2 might be the D (7 bases). Sample: central memory CD4+ T cells from blood. The TCR was taken from a man aged 25-45 years with type 1 diabetes. CDR3 in amino acids: CASSFSGGETQYF. The CDR3 coding sequence is TGTGCCAGCAGTTTTTCGGGGGGCGAGACCCAGTACTTC.